These 22 T cell receptor beta chains share one sample of origin, sequenced in a study of T cells in Graves' hyperthyroidism and ophthalmopathy. Researchers amplified the TCR beta CDR3 regions from RNA transcripts. TCR CDR3 regions were first amplified by RT-PCR with HTBI primers. TCRdb analysed the multiplex PCR reads with MiXCR anew, one entry per CDR3 protein. The table lists fewer than 450,000 distinct CDR3 sequences, about 17% of them singletons. Sequencing was performed on blood. Receptors were obtained from a woman aged 30 to 39 with Graves' hyperthyroidism that later progressed to Graves' ophthalmopathy.

This clonotype was seen at least ten times. DNA of the CDR3: TGTGCCAGCAGCCAGGGGCTTACAACTAATGAAAAACTGTTTTTT. Encoded protein: CASSQGLTTNEKLFF. The V call is TRBV2, the J call TRBJ1-4, with D perhaps TRBD1 (6 bases). Trimming left V 6 bases short and J 0 bases short, with 11 bases between. Germline V gives CDR1 SNHLY, CDR2 FYNNEI. There are 15 residues in the CDR3.

Worth noting for this clonotype: An end of the junction does not agree with germline; a read error may underlie this. This rearrangement joins TRBV6-1 to TRBJ2-3, with D unresolved. Germline V lookup: CDR1 MNHNS, CDR2 SASEGT. This CDR3 spans 16 amino acids. CDR3 DNA: TGTGCCAGCAGCCCTAATCCCCACTCGAGCACGGATACGCAGTATTTT. Protein product: CASSPNPHSSTDTQYF.

This clonotype occurred many times. The rearrangement links TRBV5-8 to TRBJ2-4, with D maybe TRBD2 (6 bases). The CDR3 is made up of 17 amino acids. Germline V gives CDR1 SGHTS, CDR2 YDEGEE. Trimming took off 2 bases at V and 0 bases at J, with 15 bases between the two ends. Written as DNA, the CDR3 is TGTGCCAGCAGCTTTGTTGCGGGGCCTCTAGCCAAAAACATTCAGTACTTC. Encoded protein: CASSFVAGPLAKNIQYF.

This clonotype was seen many times. The chain couples TRBV29-1 to TRBJ2-2; D uncertain. The CDR3 is made up of 12 amino acids. V lost 6 bases to trimming and J lost 3 bases, with 8 bases between them. The V gene's germline CDR1 is SQVTM and CDR2 ANQGSEA. In nucleotides, the CDR3 is TGCAGCGTCAAAAGATACACCGGGGAGCTGTTTTTT. This gives the protein CSVKRYTGELFF.

This clonotype was found a few times. This rearrangement joins TRBV6-5 to TRBJ1-1; TRBD1 matches at 7 bases. The junction had 6 bases not matched to a gene; V was cut back by 4 bases and J by 1 base. This CDR3 spans 15 amino acids. Germline CDR1 is MNHEY and CDR2 is SVGAGI. CDR3 in DNA: TGTGCCAGCAGTTCTACCGGGACAGAGAACACTGAAGCTTTCTTT. This encodes CASSSTGTENTEAFF.

This clonotype was detected only a few times. The genes are TRBV20-1 and TRBJ2-1, with a tentative D call TRBD2 (6 bases). The CDR3 has 15 residues. V lost 6 bases, J lost 0 bases, and 15 bases lay in between. From germline, CDR1 is DFQATT and CDR2 SNEGSKA (reference sequence). The chain's CDR3 is CSAPGGTSSYNEQFF. CDR3 DNA sequence: TGCAGTGCGCCTGGAGGGACCAGCTCCTACAATGAGCAGTTCTTC.

Ten or more counts support this clonotype. The gene calls are TRBV11-2 and TRBJ1-6, with D perhaps TRBD1 (6 bases). Deletions cut 1 base from V and 9 bases from J, with 13 bases between. Per the germline V gene, CDR1 is SGHAT and CDR2 is FQNNGV. CDR3 length: 15 amino acids. The CDR3 DNA reads TGTGCCAGCAGCTTAGCACAGGGAGGTCCTTCACCCCTCCACTTT. Translating gives CASSLAQGGPSPLHF.

In this sample, this clonotype turned up many times. The chain is built from TRBV5-1 and TRBJ1-5, with TRBD1 as a possible D gene (6 bases). The V gene lost 4 bases and the J gene lost 4 bases, with 12 bases spanning the gap. This CDR3 has 14 amino acids. The germline V gene has CDR1 SGHRS and CDR2 YFSETQ. CDR3 in amino acids: CASSPIDRNQPQHF. DNA for the CDR3: TGCGCCAGCAGCCCTATTGACAGGAATCAGCCCCAGCATTTT.

This chain connects TRBV7-2 to TRBJ2-7; D may correspond to TRBD1 or TRBD2 (5 bases each). With 5 bases removed from V and 4 bases from J, the gap between germline ends came to 18 bases. Germline lookup yields CDR1 SGHTA and CDR2 FQGNSA. The CDR3 contains 15 residues. CDR3 bases: TGTGCCAGCAGCAAGGGGCCCCCTCCGGGATACGAGCAGTACTTC. Translation gives CASSKGPPPGYEQYF.

This chain connects TRBV7-9 to TRBJ1-2; no firm D call. V lost 4 bases and J lost 2, with 11 bases in between. This CDR3 spans 14 amino acids. Germline loops: CDR1 SEHNR, CDR2 FQNEAQ (reference sequence). DNA for the CDR3: TGTGCCAGCAGCTCCTCGACCAAGAACTATGGCTACACCTTC. Protein product: CASSSSTKNYGYTF.

CDR3 nucleotide sequence: TGTGCCAGCAGCGTAGGCGGGACTAGCGGGGGGGAAGAGACCCAGTACTTC. Protein product: CASSVGGTSGGEETQYF. The chain has TRBV9 and TRBJ2-5; TRBD2 matches at 16 bases. This CDR3 is built from 17 residues. V was pared by 0 bases and J by 3 bases, with 2 bases of the junction left unmatched. Per the germline V gene, CDR1 is SGDLS and CDR2 is YYNGEE.

This clonotype was counted many times. The chain carries TRBV5-8 and TRBJ2-3; 12 bases fit TRBD2. V lost 4 bases and J lost 6; bases outside the gene matches: 6. This CDR3 comprises 15 residues. The germline gives CDR1 SGHTS, CDR2 YDEGEE. Here the CDR3 DNA reads TGTGCCAGCAGCGAGACTAGCGGGAGTTTCGATACGCAGTATTTT. Residues: CASSETSGSFDTQYF.

The genes are TRBV12-3 or TRBV12-4 and TRBJ1-1; D is possibly TRBD1 (6 bases). V was pared by 4 bases and J by 1 base, with 10 bases between. This CDR3 has 14 amino acids. The CDR3 DNA follows: TGTGCCAGCAGTTGGTCAGGGGCGAACACTGAAGCTTTCTTT. Amino acid sequence: CASSWSGANTEAFF.

This clonotype was found many times. This rearrangement joins TRBV11-3 to TRBJ2-2; 10 bases align to TRBD2. This CDR3 spans 18 amino acids. Losses at the gene ends were 2 bases for V and 0 bases for J; bases not matched to a gene: 6. The V gene's germline CDR1 is SGHNT and CDR2 YENEEA. CDR3: CASSLITSGAANTGELFF. DNA for the CDR3: TGTGCCAGCAGCTTAATAACTAGCGGGGCTGCGAACACCGGGGAGCTGTTTTTT.

The rearrangement joins TRBV11-2 to TRBJ2-1; D unclear. The CDR3 sequence is 16 residues long. Germline V gene lookup returns CDR1 SGHAT and CDR2 FQNNGV. V shed 0 bases and J shed 0 bases, with 9 bases lying between them. CDR3 amino acids: CASSLDRIVSYNEQFF. For the CDR3, the DNA is TGTGCCAGCAGCTTAGATAGGATAGTCTCCTACAATGAGCAGTTCTTC.

The rearrangement uses TRBV11-3 and TRBJ2-1; TRBD2 might be the D (5 bases). CDR1 and CDR2 (germline): SGHNT, YENEEA. This CDR3 is built from 14 residues. V was clipped by 1 base and J by 8 bases, with 12 bases between them. CDR3 in amino acids: CASSLAEAVYEQFF. The CDR3 DNA sequence: TGTGCCAGCAGCTTAGCTGAAGCGGTCTATGAGCAGTTCTTC.

The sample holds many counts of this clonotype. The rearrangement uses TRBV28 and TRBJ1-5; the D gene is possibly TRBD1 (5 bases). The CDR3 spans 12 residues. CDR1 is MDHEN, CDR2 SYDVKM, per germline. Trimming took 3 bases from V and 9 from J, leaving 9 bases between them. The CDR3 here is CASSFRGRPQHF. The CDR3 nucleotides are TGTGCCAGCAGTTTCCGGGGCCGGCCCCAGCATTTT. Supplemented by reference TRBV28 and TRBJ1-5, the full variable domain reads DVKVTQSSRYLVKRTGEKVFLECVQDMDHENMFWYRQDPGLGLRLIYFSYDVKMKEKGDIPEGYSVSREKKERFSLILESASTNQTSMYLCASSFRGRPQHFGDGTRLSIL.

This clonotype occurred once. The chain uses TRBV6-2 or TRBV6-3 and TRBJ2-7; the match to TRBD1 covers 9 bases. The CDR3 loop spans 15 amino acids. The V gene's germline CDR1 is MNHEY and CDR2 SVGEGT. V lost 8 bases and J lost 2; bases outside the gene matches: 10. The CDR3 here is CASQAPGQGTYEQYF. CDR3 DNA: TGTGCCAGCCAAGCTCCGGGACAGGGCACCTACGAGCAGTACTTC.

This clonotype was counted many times. The J gene is TRBJ2-5, the V gene TRBV11-2; D unresolved. This CDR3 has 11 amino acids. CDR1 and CDR2 (germline): SGHAT, FQNNGV. Trimming cost V 8 bases and J 5 bases, with 9 bases left between them. The CDR3 DNA is TGTGCCAGCGCTCGGCAGGAGACCCAGTACTTC. Translating gives CASARQETQYF.

The count of this clonotype is one. The CDR3 DNA reads as TGTGCCAGCAGCCTCTCGGGGGCAATAGCCAAAAACATTCAGTACTTC. Translating gives CASSLSGAIAKNIQYF. The chain combines TRBV2 with TRBJ2-4, with D perhaps TRBD1 or TRBD2 (6 bases each). V was clipped by 6 bases and J by 0 bases, with 15 bases between them. The germline CDR1 and CDR2 sequences are SNHLY and FYNNEI. The CDR3 loop spans 16 amino acids.

This clonotype was observed a handful of times. The rearrangement joins TRBV15 to TRBJ1-4; TRBD1 agrees at 8 bases. Per the germline V gene, CDR1 is LNHNV and CDR2 is YYDKDF (reference sequence). There are 15 residues in the CDR3. V shed 4 bases, J shed 0 bases, and the junction held 1 base outside the gene matches. Written as DNA, the CDR3 is TGTGCCACCAGCAAACAGGGGGCAACTAATGAAAAACTGTTTTTT. It is translated as CATSKQGATNEKLFF.

This clonotype was counted at least ten times. The chain carries TRBV5-1 and TRBJ2-2; D call uncertain. Germline lookup yields CDR1 SGHRS and CDR2 YFSETQ. The CDR3 runs 15 residues. Trimming pared 6 bases from V and 0 bases from J, leaving 12 bases between. CDR3 sequence reads: CASNPTGPNTGELFF. For the CDR3, the DNA is TGCGCCAGCAACCCGACGGGCCCGAACACCGGGGAGCTGTTTTTT.